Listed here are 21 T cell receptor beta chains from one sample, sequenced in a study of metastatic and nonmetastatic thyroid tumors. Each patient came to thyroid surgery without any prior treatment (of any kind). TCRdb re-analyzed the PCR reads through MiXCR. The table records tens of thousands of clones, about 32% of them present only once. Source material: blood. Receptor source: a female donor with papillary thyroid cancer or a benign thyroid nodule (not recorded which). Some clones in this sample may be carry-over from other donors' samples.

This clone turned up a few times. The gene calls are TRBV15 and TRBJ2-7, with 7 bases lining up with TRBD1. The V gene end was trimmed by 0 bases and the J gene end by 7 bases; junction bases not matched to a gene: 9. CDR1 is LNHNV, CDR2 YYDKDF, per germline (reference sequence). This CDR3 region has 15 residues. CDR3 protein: CATSRDRGRGREQYF. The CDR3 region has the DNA TGTGCCACCAGCAGAGATAGGGGCAGGGGGAGAGAGCAGTACTTC.

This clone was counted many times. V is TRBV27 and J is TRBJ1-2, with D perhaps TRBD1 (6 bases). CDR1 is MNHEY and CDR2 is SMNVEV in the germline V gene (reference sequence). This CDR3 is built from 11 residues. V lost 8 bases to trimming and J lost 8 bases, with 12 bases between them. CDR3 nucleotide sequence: TGTGCCAGCGCCGCAGGGGACGGCTACACCTTC. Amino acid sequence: CASAAGDGYTF.

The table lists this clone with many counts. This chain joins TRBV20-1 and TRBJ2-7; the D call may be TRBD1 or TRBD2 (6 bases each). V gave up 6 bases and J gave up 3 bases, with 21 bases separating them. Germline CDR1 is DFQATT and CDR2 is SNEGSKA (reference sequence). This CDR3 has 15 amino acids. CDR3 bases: TGCAGTGCCGGATTGCCCGCCGGGGGCGACTACGAGCAGTACTTC. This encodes CSAGLPAGGDYEQYF.

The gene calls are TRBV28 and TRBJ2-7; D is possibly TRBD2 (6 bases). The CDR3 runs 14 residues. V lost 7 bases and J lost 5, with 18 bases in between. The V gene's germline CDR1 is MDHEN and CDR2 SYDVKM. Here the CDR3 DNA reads TGTGCCAGCACTTTGGAGGGAGATAACGACGAGCAGTACTTC. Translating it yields CASTLEGDNDEQYF.

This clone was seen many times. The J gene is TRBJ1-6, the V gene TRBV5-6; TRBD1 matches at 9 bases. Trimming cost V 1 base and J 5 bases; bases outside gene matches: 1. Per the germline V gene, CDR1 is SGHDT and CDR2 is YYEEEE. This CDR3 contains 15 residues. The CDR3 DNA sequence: TGTGCCAGCAGCTTGTGGACAGGGGATAATTCACCCCTCCACTTT. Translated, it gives CASSLWTGDNSPLHF.

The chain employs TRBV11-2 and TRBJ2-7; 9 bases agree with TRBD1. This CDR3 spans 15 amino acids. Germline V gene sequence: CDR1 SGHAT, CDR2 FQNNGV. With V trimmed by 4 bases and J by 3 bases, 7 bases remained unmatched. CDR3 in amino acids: CASSSEGQGRYEQYF. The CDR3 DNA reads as TGTGCCAGCAGCTCCGAGGGACAGGGTCGCTACGAGCAGTACTTC.

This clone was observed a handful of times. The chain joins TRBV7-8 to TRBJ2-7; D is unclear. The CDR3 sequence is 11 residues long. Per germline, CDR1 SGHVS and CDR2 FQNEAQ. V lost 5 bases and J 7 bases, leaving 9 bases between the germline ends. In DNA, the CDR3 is TGTGCCAGCAGCCCCCCCGGGGAGCAGTACTTC. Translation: CASSPPGEQYF.

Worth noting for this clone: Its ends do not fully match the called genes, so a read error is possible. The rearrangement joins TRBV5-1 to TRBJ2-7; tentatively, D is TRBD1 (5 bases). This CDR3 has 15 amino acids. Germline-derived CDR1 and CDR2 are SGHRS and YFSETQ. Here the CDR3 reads CASSLADSRAYEQYF. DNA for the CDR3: TGCGCCAGCAGCTTGGCCGACAGCAGAGCCTACGAGCAATACTTC.

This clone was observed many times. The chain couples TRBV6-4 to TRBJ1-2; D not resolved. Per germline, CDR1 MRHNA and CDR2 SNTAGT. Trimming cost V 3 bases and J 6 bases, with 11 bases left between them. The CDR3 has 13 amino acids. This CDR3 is CASSEEGRHGYTF. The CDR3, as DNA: TGTGCCAGCAGTGAAGAGGGCAGACATGGCTACACCTTC.

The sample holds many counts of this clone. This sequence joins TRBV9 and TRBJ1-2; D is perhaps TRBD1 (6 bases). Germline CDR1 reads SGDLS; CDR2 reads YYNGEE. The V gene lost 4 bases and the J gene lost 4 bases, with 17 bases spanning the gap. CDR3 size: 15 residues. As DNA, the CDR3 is TGTGCCAGCAGCCCAGGGCCAGGGGAGACCTATGGCTACACCTTC. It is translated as CASSPGPGETYGYTF.

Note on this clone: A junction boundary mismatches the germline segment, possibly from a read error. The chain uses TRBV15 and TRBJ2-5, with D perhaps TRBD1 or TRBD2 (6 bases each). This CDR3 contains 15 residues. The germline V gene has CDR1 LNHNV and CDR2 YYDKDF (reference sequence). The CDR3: CATSRDRPGAETQYF. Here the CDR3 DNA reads TGTGCCACCAGCAGAGACAGACCGGGGGCAGAGACACAGTACTTC.

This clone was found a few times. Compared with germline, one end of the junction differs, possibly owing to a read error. The CDR3 DNA reads TGTGCCAGCAGGGCTGGGACAGGTGGTCACGAGCATTACTTC. Protein product: CASRAGTGGHEHYF. This rearrangement joins TRBV6-1 to TRBJ2-7, with TRBD1 matching 8 bases. CDR1 is MNHNS and CDR2 is SASEGT in the germline V gene. The CDR3 sequence is 14 residues long.

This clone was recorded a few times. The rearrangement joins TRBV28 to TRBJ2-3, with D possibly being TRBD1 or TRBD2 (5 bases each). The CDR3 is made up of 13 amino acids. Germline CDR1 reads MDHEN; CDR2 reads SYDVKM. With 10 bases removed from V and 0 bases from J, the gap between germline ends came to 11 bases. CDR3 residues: CATCEGSTDTQYF. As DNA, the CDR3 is TGTGCCACCTGTGAGGGGAGCACAGATACGCAGTATTTT.

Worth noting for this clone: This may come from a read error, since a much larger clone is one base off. CDR3: CASSFGHGRAEQYF. CDR3 bases: TGTGCCAGCAGTTTCGGACATGGGAGGGCCGAGCAGTACTTC. The chain joins TRBV28 to TRBJ2-7; 7 positions match TRBD2. Per the germline V gene, CDR1 is MDHEN and CDR2 is SYDVKM. The CDR3 sequence is 14 residues long. The V gene end was trimmed by 3 bases and the J gene end by 6 bases; junction bases not matched to a gene: 8.

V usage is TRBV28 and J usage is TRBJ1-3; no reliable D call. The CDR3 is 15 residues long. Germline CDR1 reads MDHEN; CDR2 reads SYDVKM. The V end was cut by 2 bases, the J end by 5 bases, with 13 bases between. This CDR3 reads CASSLGRAMRNTIYF. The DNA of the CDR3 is TGTGCCAGCAGTTTAGGGCGGGCTATGAGAAACACCATATATTTT.

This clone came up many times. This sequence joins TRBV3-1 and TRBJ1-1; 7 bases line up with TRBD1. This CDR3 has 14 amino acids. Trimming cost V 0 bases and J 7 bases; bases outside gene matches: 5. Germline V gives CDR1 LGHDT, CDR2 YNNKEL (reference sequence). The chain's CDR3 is CASSQDGQGVEAFF. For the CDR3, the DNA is TGTGCCAGCAGCCAAGATGGGCAGGGGGTTGAAGCTTTCTTT.

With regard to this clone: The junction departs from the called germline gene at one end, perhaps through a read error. CDR3 DNA sequence: TGTGACAGCAGCTTCCGCCGGGTAGCGGGGTACGAGCAGTACTTC. Residues: CDSSFRRVAGYEQYF. This chain links TRBV7-8 with TRBJ2-7; 8 bases align to TRBD2. Germline CDR1 and CDR2: SGHVS and FQNEAQ. This CDR3 region has 15 residues.

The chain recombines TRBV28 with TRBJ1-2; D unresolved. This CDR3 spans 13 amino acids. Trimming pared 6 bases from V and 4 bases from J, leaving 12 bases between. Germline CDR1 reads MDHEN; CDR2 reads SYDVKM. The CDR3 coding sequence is TGTGCCAGCAGCCTACAGCCAGCCTATGGCTACACCTTC. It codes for CASSLQPAYGYTF.

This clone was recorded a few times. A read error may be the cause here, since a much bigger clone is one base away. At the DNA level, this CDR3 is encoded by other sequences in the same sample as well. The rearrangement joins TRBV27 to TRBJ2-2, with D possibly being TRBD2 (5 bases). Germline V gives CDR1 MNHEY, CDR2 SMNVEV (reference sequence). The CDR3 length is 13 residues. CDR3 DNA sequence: TGTGCCAGCAGTCCTGCGAACACCGGGGAGCTTTTTTTT. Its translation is CASSPANTGELFF.

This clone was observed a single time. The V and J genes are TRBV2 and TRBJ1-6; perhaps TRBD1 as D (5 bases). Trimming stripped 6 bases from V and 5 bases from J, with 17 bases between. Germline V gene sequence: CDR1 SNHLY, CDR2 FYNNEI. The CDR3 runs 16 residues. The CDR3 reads CASSEQEVWNNSPLHF. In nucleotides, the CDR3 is TGTGCCAGCAGCGAACAGGAGGTCTGGAATAATTCACCCCTCCACTTT. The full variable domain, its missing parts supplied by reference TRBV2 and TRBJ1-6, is EPEVTQTPSHQVTQMGQEVILRCVPISNHLYFYWYRQILGQKVEFLVSFYNNEISEKSEIFDDQFSVERPDGSNFTLKIRSTKLEDSAMYFCASSEQEVWNNSPLHFGNGTRLTVT.

CDR3 sequence (DNA): TGTGCCAGTAGCACTGGCGCGGGAGTTACAGATTTGCAGTATTTT. Its protein product is CASSTGAGVTDLQYF. This chain joins TRBV19 and TRBJ2-3; the match to TRBD2 covers 7 bases. Germline V lookup: CDR1 LNHDA, CDR2 SQIVND (reference sequence). The CDR3 is 15 residues long. V lost 6 bases and J lost 11; bases outside the gene matches: 17.